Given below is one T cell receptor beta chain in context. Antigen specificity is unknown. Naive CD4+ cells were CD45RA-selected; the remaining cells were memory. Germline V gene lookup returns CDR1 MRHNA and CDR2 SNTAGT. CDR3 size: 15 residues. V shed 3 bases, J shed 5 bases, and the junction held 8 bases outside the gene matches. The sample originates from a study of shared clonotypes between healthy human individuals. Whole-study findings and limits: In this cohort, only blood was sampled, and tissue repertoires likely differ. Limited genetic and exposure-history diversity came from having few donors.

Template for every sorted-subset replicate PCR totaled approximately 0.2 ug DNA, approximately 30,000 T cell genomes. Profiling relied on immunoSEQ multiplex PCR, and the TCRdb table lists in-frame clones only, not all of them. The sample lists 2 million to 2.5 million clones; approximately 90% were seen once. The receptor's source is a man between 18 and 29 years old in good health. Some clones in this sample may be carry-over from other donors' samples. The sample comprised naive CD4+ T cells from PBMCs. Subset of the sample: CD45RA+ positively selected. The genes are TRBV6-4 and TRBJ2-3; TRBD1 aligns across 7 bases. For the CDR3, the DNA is TGTGCCAGCAGTGAACAGGGGAGTGGCAGAGATACGCAGTATTTT. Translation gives CASSEQGSGRDTQYF.